These 21 T cell receptor beta chains came from one sample sequenced in a study of T-cell memory formation after mild COVID-19. MiXCR was run by TCRdb on the 5' RACE reads, yielding one entry per CDR3 protein. The sample lists about 430,000 distinct CDR3 sequences; 24% were seen once. The material sequenced was PBMCs or a T cell subset sorted from them (not recorded which). These receptors all come from an adult woman who had mild COVID-19 (a few samples of this study predate the infection). Cell type and time point are not known.

The rearrangement joins TRBV20-1 to TRBJ1-1; 8 bases are a match to TRBD1. The junction had 3 bases not matched to a gene; V was cut back by 4 bases and J by 2 bases. Looked up from germline, CDR1 is DFQATT and CDR2 is SNEGSKA (reference sequence). The CDR3 totals 13 residues. The CDR3 spells CSATRGRNTEAFF. Written as DNA, the CDR3 is TGCAGTGCTACCAGGGGGCGAAACACTGAAGCTTTCTTT.

This clonotype was seen only a few times. The chain uses TRBV7-9 and TRBJ2-7; 7 bases are a match to TRBD2. From germline, CDR1 is SEHNR and CDR2 FQNEAQ (reference sequence). The CDR3 length is 16 residues. J lost 1 base, V lost 5 bases, and 11 bases had no gene match. CDR3 region: CASSRGRSGDSYEQYF. CDR3 DNA sequence: TGTGCCAGCAGCAGAGGCCGGAGCGGGGATTCCTACGAGCAGTACTTC.

The V gene is TRBV7-9, the J gene TRBJ2-1; 10 bases match TRBD2. The V gene end was trimmed by 7 bases and the J gene end by 8 bases; junction bases not matched to a gene: 8. The CDR3 has 14 amino acids. Germline V gene lookup returns CDR1 SEHNR and CDR2 FQNEAQ (reference sequence). The CDR3 region is CASNLAGVIYEQFF. The CDR3 DNA is TGTGCCAGCAACCTAGCGGGAGTTATCTATGAGCAGTTCTTC.

V gene TRBV7-9 combines with J gene TRBJ2-5; no clear D gene. This CDR3 has 16 residues. Trimming removed 4 bases from V and 0 bases from J, with 15 bases in between. The V gene's germline CDR1 is SEHNR and CDR2 FQNEAQ (reference sequence). CDR3 coding DNA: TGTGCCAGCAGCTCTCAACCAATGGGTTACCAAGAGACCCAGTACTTC. It specifies CASSSQPMGYQETQYF.

The CDR3 loop is CATSDLGRAGAFF. The CDR3 DNA sequence: TGTGCCACCAGTGATTTGGGAAGGGCCGGGGCTTTCTTT. The chain couples TRBV24-1 to TRBJ1-1; D unresolved. CDR3 length: 13 residues. Trimming removed 0 bases from V and 11 bases from J, with 12 bases in between. CDR1 and CDR2 (germline): KGHDR, SFDVKD.

Only a few counts were recorded for this clonotype. The chain carries TRBV9 and TRBJ1-1, with unresolved D. Trimming shortened V by 0 bases and J by 5 bases, and 8 bases separated the two germline ends. The germline V gene encodes CDR1 SGDLS and CDR2 YYNGEE. The CDR3 is 13 residues long. The CDR3 is CASSVDHGTEAFF. CDR3 in DNA: TGTGCCAGCAGCGTAGACCACGGAACTGAAGCTTTCTTT. Full variable domain (rest looked up from reference TRBV9 and TRBJ1-1): DSGVTQTPKHLITATGQRVTLRCSPRSGDLSVYWYQQSLDQGLQFLIQYYNGEERAKGNILERFSAQQFPDLHSELNLSSLELGDSALYFCASSVDHGTEAFFGQGTRLTVV.

There are a few counts of this clonotype. The gene calls are TRBV6-5 and TRBJ2-7; 7 nucleotides agree with TRBD1. Germline V gene lookup returns CDR1 MNHEY and CDR2 SVGAGI. The CDR3 spans 13 residues. J lost 4 bases, V lost 7 bases, and 7 bases had no gene match. CDR3 sequence: CASKQSDRYEQYF. DNA for the CDR3: TGTGCCAGCAAACAGTCGGACAGGTACGAGCAGTACTTC.

This clonotype was counted between two and nine times. The chain employs TRBV6-5 and TRBJ1-2, with TRBD1 identical over 7 bases. Trimming took 6 bases from V and 4 from J; bases not matched to a gene: 2. Germline V gene lookup returns CDR1 MNHEY and CDR2 SVGAGI. The CDR3 extends over 12 amino acids. The CDR3 is CASRGQIYGYTF. The CDR3 DNA follows: TGTGCCAGCAGGGGACAGATCTATGGCTACACCTTC.

V is TRBV7-9 and J is TRBJ2-4; D is unclear. The germline V gene has CDR1 SEHNR and CDR2 FQNEAQ (reference sequence). Trimming left V 4 bases short and J 9 bases short, with 13 bases between. The CDR3 length is 13 residues. The CDR3 nucleotides are TGTGCCAGCAGCTCGGTACGATACAGCATTCAGTACTTC. As protein: CASSSVRYSIQYF.

This clonotype has just a few counts. The chain joins TRBV18 to TRBJ2-1, with D perhaps TRBD1 or TRBD2 (5 bases each). The germline CDR1 and CDR2 sequences are KGHSH and LQKENI. V was clipped by 1 base and J by 0 bases, with 13 bases between them. This CDR3 spans 17 amino acids. The CDR3 sequence is CASSPLGTGLSYNEQFF. Here the CDR3 DNA reads TGTGCCAGCTCACCACTAGGTACAGGACTCTCCTACAATGAGCAGTTCTTC.

This clonotype came up a few times. The chain uses TRBV5-1 and TRBJ2-2, with a weak D call TRBD2 (6 bases). The germline V and J ends were trimmed by 0 bases and 4 bases, with 13 bases remaining between them. Germline CDR1 and CDR2: SGHRS and YFSETQ. This CDR3 region has 16 residues. The CDR3 DNA is TGCGCCAGCAGCTTGGAGGGAGGAATGGTCACCGGGGAGCTGTTTTTT. Protein product: CASSLEGGMVTGELFF.

This clonotype was detected a few times. The chain links TRBV4-1 to TRBJ1-1; no firm D call. CDR1 and CDR2 (germline): MGHRA, YSYEKL. Trimming removed 5 bases from V and 2 bases from J, with 12 bases in between. This CDR3 has 14 amino acids. CDR3 loop: CASSSLWTNTEAFF. The CDR3 DNA reads TGCGCCAGCAGCAGTCTTTGGACCAACACTGAAGCTTTCTTT.

This clonotype has a handful of counts. The chain joins TRBV7-2 to TRBJ2-7; TRBD2 is a possible D gene (6 bases). Deletions cut 5 bases from V and 6 bases from J, with 14 bases between. Germline CDR1 and CDR2: SGHTA and FQGNSA. There are 13 residues in the CDR3. The CDR3 DNA reads TGTGCCAGCAGCCAGGGACCGACTAGCGAGCAGTACTTC. Translated, it gives CASSQGPTSEQYF.

V and J are TRBV6-5 and TRBJ2-2, with D possibly matching TRBD1 (5 bases). CDR1 MNHEY and CDR2 SVGAGI come from the germline V gene. The CDR3 length is 17 residues. V was clipped by 0 bases and J by 0 bases, with 11 bases between them. CDR3 coding DNA: TGTGCCAGCAGTTACTCGAACAGGCCTTCGAACACCGGGGAGCTGTTTTTT. Amino acids: CASSYSNRPSNTGELFF.

CDR3 residues: CASGHTNEQFF. CDR3 bases: TGTGCCAGCGGGCACACCAATGAGCAGTTCTTC. The V gene is TRBV6-2 or TRBV6-3, the J gene TRBJ2-1; D not resolved. The CDR3 totals 11 residues. Germline CDR1 MNHEY, CDR2 SVGEGT. The V end lost 8 bases, the J end lost 6 bases, and 8 bases lay between the germline ends.

A few counts support this clonotype. The chain uses TRBV11-2 and TRBJ1-1, with D maybe TRBD1 (6 bases). CDR1 is SGHAT and CDR2 is FQNNGV in the germline V gene. The CDR3 has 14 residues. Trimming removed 0 bases from V and 6 bases from J, with 11 bases in between. Written as DNA, the CDR3 is TGTGCCAGCAGCTTAGAGGGGGCGGGAGCTGAAGCTTTCTTT. It yields the protein CASSLEGAGAEAFF.

The sample holds a few counts of this clonotype. The chain recombines TRBV24-1 with TRBJ2-1; D not resolved. With 1 base removed from V and 6 bases from J, the gap between germline ends came to 3 bases. The CDR3 is 12 amino acids. The germline gives CDR1 KGHDR, CDR2 SFDVKD. As DNA, the CDR3 is TGTGCCACCAGTGATTTCGGCAATGAGCAGTTCTTC. This translates into CATSDFGNEQFF.

V is TRBV7-9 and J is TRBJ2-3; TRBD2 aligns across 10 bases. Looked up from germline, CDR1 is SEHNR and CDR2 is FQNEAQ (reference sequence). This CDR3 is 16 amino acids long. The J segment lost 5 bases and the V segment lost 5 bases, leaving 10 bases of the junction unmatched. DNA for the CDR3: TGTGCCAGCAGCCCTCGGACTAGCGGCACTGGAGATACGCAGTATTTT. Its translation: CASSPRTSGTGDTQYF.

The V and J genes are TRBV12-3 or TRBV12-4 and TRBJ1-4, with D hard to call. The V gene lost 6 bases and the J gene lost 6 bases, with 14 bases spanning the gap. The CDR3 extends over 14 amino acids. The CDR3 bases are TGTGCCAGCAGGGTCTGGGCAGTTTATGAAAAACTGTTTTTT. As protein: CASRVWAVYEKLFF.

The chain is built from TRBV6-1 and TRBJ2-1; D is ambiguous. This CDR3 contains 12 residues. Germline V gene sequence: CDR1 MNHNS, CDR2 SASEGT. V shed 8 bases and J shed 12 bases, with 17 bases lying between them. CDR3 protein: CASGLGPRRQFF. The CDR3 coding sequence is TGTGCCAGCGGGCTTGGACCACGTAGGCAGTTCTTC.

This clonotype came up a few times. The V call is TRBV4-3, the J call TRBJ2-7, with D perhaps matching TRBD1 or TRBD2 (5 bases each). Trimming shortened V by 4 bases and J by 6 bases, and 13 bases separated the two germline ends. CDR3 length equals 13 residues. Germline-derived CDR1 and CDR2 are LGHNA and YSLEER. The CDR3, as DNA: TGCGCCAGCAGCCTAGAGGGGTTCGGCGAGCAGTACTTC. This translates into CASSLEGFGEQYF.